This T cell receptor (beta chain) appears in the sequencing data of a study of shared clonotypes between healthy human individuals. V gave up 1 base and J gave up 1 base; unmatched junction bases: 2. The CDR3 consists of 16 residues. Germline CDR1 and CDR2: SGHVS and FNYEAQ. Every immunoSEQ plate was one replicate of a subset's evenly spread DNA. Profiling relied on immunoSEQ multiplex PCR, and the TCRdb table lists in-frame clones only, not all of them. Among fewer than 600,000 clones listed, around 79% were seen once. The sequenced sample was PBMCs. The TCR sequence derives from a woman between 40 and 50 years old in good health. Some clones in this sample may be carry-over from other donors' samples. The V call is TRBV7-6, the J call TRBJ2-2, with 8 bases that match TRBD1. The CDR3 protein is CASSLGQGLNTGELFF. The CDR3 DNA follows: TGTGCCAGCAGCTTAGGACAGGGGTTGAACACCGGGGAGCTGTTTTTT.